These T cell receptor beta chains were read from a single sample in a study of CD8 T cells in Susac syndrome. TCRdb passed the immunoSEQ multiplex PCR reads through MiXCR, listing each CDR3 protein once. The table shows 200,000 to 250,000 distinct CDR3 sequences, with approximately 95% occurring only once. Sequenced sample: CD4+ T cells from PBMCs. The receptors originated from a human donor with multiple sclerosis. CDR3s include the opening cysteine and the closing phenylalanine or tryptophan. D genes are given only for firm matches. Clone size is not always given. Where it is, it says once, few, many or a class for expanded clones.

>TRBJ2-3|NA|TRBV12-3/TRBV12-4|NA
CASSPIGTDTQYF
TGTGCCAGCAGTCCCATCGGGACAGATACGCAGTATTTT
>TRBJ2-1|TRBD2|TRBV7-2|NA
CASSSTSGLHNEQFF
TGTGCCAGCAGCTCGACTAGCGGCCTTCACAATGAGCAGTTCTTC
>TRBJ1-3|NA|TRBV20-1|NA
CSAASGNTIYF
TGCAGTGCTGCGTCGGGAAACACCATATATTTT
>TRBJ2-3|TRBD2|TRBV7-9|few
CASSIGLAETDTQYF
TGTGCCAGCAGCATAGGACTAGCGGAGACAGATACGCAGTATTTT
>TRBJ2-7|NA|TRBV7-2|NA
CASSPLTVAYEQYF
TGTGCCAGCAGCCCGTTGACGGTGGCCTACGAGCAGTACTTC
>TRBJ2-3|TRBD1|TRBV7-9|NA
CASSFGTGTDTQYF
TGTGCCAGCAGCTTCGGGACAGGCACAGATACGCAGTATTTT
>TRBJ2-5|NA|TRBV7-6|once
CASSLGRIQETQYF
TGTGCCAGCAGCTTGGGACGGATCCAAGAGACCCAGTACTTC
>TRBJ1-4|NA|TRBV29-1|NA
CSVAGPPNEKLFF
TGCAGCGTCGCCGGGCCCCCCAATGAAAAACTGTTTTTT
>TRBJ2-2|NA|TRBV5-1|NA
CASSPDPTGLDVIGELFF
TGCGCCAGCAGCCCAGATCCTACAGGGTTGGATGTCATCGGGGAGCTGTTTTTT
>TRBJ1-6|NA|TRBV9|NA
CASSADRPATPLHF
TGTGCCAGCAGCGCTGACAGACCGGCGACACCCCTCCACTTT
>TRBJ1-4|NA|TRBV20-1|NA
CSARDRPREKLFF
TGCAGTGCTAGAGATCGCCCTAGGGAAAAACTGTTTTTT
>TRBJ1-1|NA|TRBV14|NA
CASSRQALNTEAFF
TGTGCCAGCAGCCGCCAGGCTTTGAACACTGAAGCTTTCTTT
>TRBJ2-1|NA|TRBV6-5|NA
CASRGGTNNEQFF
TGTGCCAGCAGGGGAGGGACAAACAATGAGCAGTTCTTC
>TRBJ1-5|NA|TRBV7-9|NA
CASSSDGGSNQPQHF
TGTGCCAGCAGCTCCGACGGGGGCAGCAATCAGCCCCAGCATTTT
>TRBJ2-7|TRBD2|TRBV29-1|NA
CSVGLTSGKGYEQYF
TGCAGCGTGGGACTGACTAGCGGGAAAGGGTACGAGCAGTACTTC
>TRBJ2-1|TRBD2|TRBV3-1|once
CASSQAGLAHYNEQFF
TGTGCCAGCAGCCAAGCGGGACTAGCGCATTACAATGAGCAGTTCTTC
>TRBJ2-3|TRBD2|TRBV9|NA
CASTGTAGGTTDTQYF
TGTGCCAGCACCGGTACAGCGGGGGGGACCACAGATACGCAGTATTTT
>TRBJ2-1|NA|TRBV5-1|NA
CASSIRTVRDEQFF
TGCGCCAGCAGCATCAGGACAGTTCGGGATGAGCAGTTCTTC
>TRBJ2-5|TRBD1|TRBV9|NA
CASSLRQGAWGETQYF
TGTGCCAGCAGCCTACGACAGGGGGCATGGGGAGAGACCCAGTACTTC
>TRBJ2-1|TRBD2|TRBV29-1|NA
CSAASGLVDEQFF
TGCAGCGCGGCAAGCGGACTAGTAGACGAGCAGTTCTTC
>TRBJ2-7|TRBD1|TRBV3-1|once
CASSQTGDYEQYF
TGTGCCAGCAGCCAAACAGGGGACTACGAGCAGTACTTC
>TRBJ2-3|TRBD2|TRBV28|NA
CASSILAGLGEDTQYF
TGTGCCAGCAGTATACTAGCGGGCCTAGGCGAGGATACGCAGTATTTT
>TRBJ2-1|TRBD2|TRBV28|NA
CASIPGGGVNEQFF
TGTGCCAGCATTCCTGGGGGGGGTGTGAATGAGCAGTTCTTC
>TRBJ2-1|NA|TRBV15|NA
CATSRVKMNEQFF
TGTGCCACCAGCAGAGTCAAGATGAATGAGCAGTTCTTC
>TRBJ2-7|TRBD1|TRBV18|NA
CASSPGTGYEQYF
TGTGCCAGCTCACCCGGGACAGGATACGAGCAGTACTTC
>TRBJ2-3|TRBD2|TRBV27|NA
CASSRTGGTDTQYF
TGTGCCAGCAGTAGAACGGGGGGGACAGATACGCAGTATTTT
>TRBJ1-5|NA|TRBV20-1|NA
CSARGQPGNQPQHF
TGCAGTGCTAGAGGCCAGCCGGGCAATCAGCCCCAGCATTTT
>TRBJ2-2|TRBD2|TRBV24-1|NA
CATSGAGGTGELFF
TGTGCCACCAGTGGAGCGGGAGGCACCGGGGAGCTGTTTTTT
>TRBJ2-7|NA|TRBV11-2|once
CASSRLEVGYEQYF
TGTGCCAGCAGCCGACTAGAAGTCGGCTACGAGCAGTACTTC
>TRBJ2-5|TRBD1|TRBV6-5|NA
CASSSTLRGLWETQYF
TGTGCCAGCAGTTCGACTCTCAGGGGGCTTTGGGAGACCCAGTACTTC
>TRBJ1-1|NA|TRBV5-4|NA
CASSFDRRTEAFF
TGTGCCAGCAGCTTCGACAGGAGAACTGAAGCTTTCTTT
>TRBJ2-7|NA|TRBV15|NA
CATSRETGRRQYF
TGTGCCACCAGCAGAGAGACAGGGAGGCGTCAGTACTTC
>TRBJ2-1|NA|TRBV3-1|NA
CASSTLKAEQFF
TGTGCCAGCAGCACTTTGAAGGCTGAGCAGTTCTTC
>TRBJ2-2|TRBD2|TRBV20-1|NA
CSAWTSGSNTGELFF
TGCAGTGCTTGGACTAGCGGTTCGAACACCGGGGAGCTGTTTTTT
>TRBJ2-7|TRBD2|TRBV29-1|once
CSAAPLAGDEQYF
TGCAGCGCTGCGCCCCTAGCGGGAGACGAGCAGTACTTC
>TRBJ1-6|NA|TRBV20-1|NA
CSAGRGHNSPLHF
TGCAGTGCTGGGAGGGGCCATAATTCACCCCTCCACTTT
>TRBJ2-3|NA|TRBV5-6|NA
CASSPGWRPSTDTQYF
TGTGCCAGCAGCCCTGGCTGGCGGCCCTCCACAGATACGCAGTATTTT
>TRBJ2-1|TRBD1|TRBV12-5|NA
CASGLSTGGFYNEQFF
TGTGCTAGTGGTTTAAGCACAGGGGGCTTTTACAATGAGCAGTTCTTC
>TRBJ1-5|NA|TRBV3-1|NA
CASSQVNSNQPQHF
TGTGCCAGCAGCCAAGTAAATAGCAATCAGCCCCAGCATTTT
>TRBJ1-1|NA|TRBV3-1|NA
CASSQGLGYTEAFF
TGTGCCAGCAGCCAAGGTCTGGGGTACACTGAAGCTTTCTTT
>TRBJ2-1|TRBD2|TRBV11-2|once
CASSLRYSGLGSYNEQFF
TGTGCCAGCAGCTTACGATATAGCGGGTTGGGGAGCTACAATGAGCAGTTCTTC
>TRBJ2-5|NA|TRBV3-1|NA
CASSHAQGQETQYF
TGTGCCAGCAGCCACGCCCAGGGCCAAGAGACCCAGTACTTC
>TRBJ2-6|NA|TRBV28|NA
CASSFQGSGANVLTF
TGTGCCAGCAGTTTCCAGGGCTCTGGGGCCAACGTCCTGACTTTC
>TRBJ1-6|NA|TRBV12-3/TRBV12-4|NA
CASRVRGAHSPLHF
TGTGCCAGCAGGGTGAGGGGAGCCCATTCACCCCTCCACTTT
>TRBJ2-7|NA|TRBV3-1|NA
CASSQVSGPYEQYF
TGTGCCAGCAGCCAAGTGAGCGGCCCCTACGAGCAGTACTTC
>TRBJ1-5|TRBD1|TRBV7-2|NA
CASSKGQGNQPQHF
TGTGCCAGCAGCAAGGGACAGGGAAATCAGCCCCAGCATTTT
>TRBJ1-1|TRBD1|TRBV4-1|NA
CASSQRVRDRLNTEAFF
TGCGCCAGCAGCCAACGGGTCCGGGACAGGCTGAACACTGAAGCTTTCTTT
>TRBJ2-5|TRBD1|TRBV5-6|NA
CASNRGGRTQYF
TGTGCCAGCAACCGAGGGGGCCGGACCCAGTACTTC
>TRBJ2-7|NA|TRBV7-2|NA
CASSPRTGHEQYF
TGTGCCAGCAGCCCGCGGACGGGGCACGAGCAGTACTTC
>TRBJ2-5|NA|TRBV30|NA
CAWSVKETQYF
TGTGCCTGGAGTGTTAAAGAGACCCAGTACTTC
>TRBJ2-1|NA|TRBV20-1|NA
CSAPVPNEQFF
TGCAGTGCTCCCGTCCCCAATGAGCAGTTCTTC
>TRBJ1-2|TRBD1|TRBV3-1|NA
CASSQFRTGDLYGYTF
TGTGCCAGCAGCCAATTTCGGACAGGGGACCTCTATGGCTACACCTTC
>TRBJ1-2|NA|TRBV27|NA
CASSPYKFYGYTF
TGTGCCAGCAGTCCCTATAAGTTCTATGGCTACACCTTC
>TRBJ2-1|NA|TRBV28|NA
CASSLGHRINEQFF
TGTGCCAGCAGTTTAGGACATCGGATCAATGAGCAGTTCTTC
>TRBJ2-5|NA|TRBV3-1|NA
CASSQRTFPGETQYF
TGTGCCAGCAGCCAAAGGACTTTCCCGGGGGAGACCCAGTACTTC
>TRBJ1-5|NA|TRBV12-3/TRBV12-4|once
CASSLGRRSNQPQHF
TGTGCCAGCAGTTTGGGCAGGCGTAGCAATCAGCCCCAGCATTTT
>TRBJ1-1|NA|TRBV3-1|NA
CASSPIPEQSEAFF
TGTGCCAGCAGCCCGATCCCGGAACAGAGTGAAGCTTTCTTT
>TRBJ2-1|TRBD2|TRBV30|NA
CAWRDGRYNEQFF
TGTGCCTGGAGAGACGGGAGGTACAATGAGCAGTTCTTC
>TRBJ2-1|NA|TRBV29-1|NA
CSVDRDIYNEQFF
TGCAGCGTTGACCGGGACATCTACAATGAGCAGTTCTTC
>TRBJ2-5|NA|TRBV5-1|NA
CASSLDYLKETQYF
TGCGCCAGCAGCTTGGACTACCTTAAAGAGACCCAGTACTTC